The rows below give T cell receptor beta chains drawn from one sample of a study of cytomegalovirus exposure and HLA in healthy donors. The data were produced by immunoSEQ multiplex PCR, yet TCRdb's version contains in-frame clones alone and is incomplete. Among about 140,000 clones listed, about nine tenths were seen once. The specimen was PBMCs. The receptors originated from a young man in good health and CMV-seropositive. Both conserved end residues are part of each CDR3. A D gene is named only where the DNA matches it firmly. A row's size may be missing; if present it is once, few, many or a size class.

CDR3 DNA,CDR3 protein,clone size,J gene,V gene,D gene
TGTGCCAGCAGGCCTACGGGGGGCGTCTCTTCACCCCTCCACTTT,CASRPTGGVSSPLHF,-,TRBJ1-6,TRBV25-1,-
TGTGCCAGCAGCCAAGAAATAGCGGCCACAGATACGCAGTATTTT,CASSQEIAATDTQYF,-,TRBJ2-3,TRBV4-2,-
TGTGCCAGCAGCTCTTTAGCGGGGACTAGCACAGATACGCAGTATTTT,CASSSLAGTSTDTQYF,-,TRBJ2-3,TRBV7-9,TRBD2
TGTGCCAGTAGTGCCCGGGACAGGGGCTGGGCCGGGGAGCTGTTTTTT,CASSARDRGWAGELFF,-,TRBJ2-2,TRBV19,TRBD1
TGTGCCAGCAGCTCTTTACTAGCGGGAGGTGAGCAGTTCTTC,CASSSLLAGGEQFF,once,TRBJ2-1,TRBV7-9,TRBD2
TGTGCCAGTAGTACATTCGCACGGGGCTACACCTTC,CASSTFARGYTF,-,TRBJ1-2,TRBV19,-
TGTGCCAGCAGCTTCCGTCAGCGGGGCCCCGCTGGGGCCAACGTCCTGACTTTC,CASSFRQRGPAGANVLTF,-,TRBJ2-6,TRBV7-6,TRBD2
TGTGCCAGCAGACTAGCGGGGGGGAACACCGGGGAGCTGTTTTTT,CASRLAGGNTGELFF,-,TRBJ2-2,TRBV27,TRBD2
TGTGCCAGCAGTGAGGAGGCGGGGTTCGCTGAAGCTTTCTTT,CASSEEAGFAEAFF,-,TRBJ1-1,TRBV6-1,-
TGTGCCAGCAGCCCCTACCTAGCGGGGAAGAATGAGCAGTTCTTC,CASSPYLAGKNEQFF,-,TRBJ2-1,TRBV7-9,TRBD2
TGTGCCAGCAGTTACATTGGAGGGGAGAACGAGCAGTACTTC,CASSYIGGENEQYF,once,TRBJ2-7,TRBV6-5,-
TGTGCCAGCAGCTCATGGGGGGGGGAGACCCAGTACTTC,CASSSWGGETQYF,-,TRBJ2-5,TRBV11-2,TRBD2
TGCGCCAGCAGCTTGGATAAAGAGACCCAGTACTTC,CASSLDKETQYF,-,TRBJ2-5,TRBV5-1,-
TGTGCCAGCAGCTCTCGGACAGGAACCACTGAAGCTTTCTTT,CASSSRTGTTEAFF,-,TRBJ1-1,TRBV7-9,TRBD1
TGTGCCAGCAGTCCCCCTGCTTTGAGCTCCTACGAGCAGTACTTC,CASSPPALSSYEQYF,-,TRBJ2-7,TRBV6-1,-
TGTGCCAGCAGCTTAGACAGGTTCTATGGCTACACCTTC,CASSLDRFYGYTF,-,TRBJ1-2,TRBV7-9,-
TGTGCCAGCTCACCAGGGACTAGCGGGAGCAATGAGCAGTTCTTC,CASSPGTSGSNEQFF,-,TRBJ2-1,TRBV18,TRBD2
TGCGCCAGCAGCCAGGGGGCGGACTATGGCTACACCTTC,CASSQGADYGYTF,-,TRBJ1-2,TRBV5-1,TRBD1
TGTGCCAGTAGTTACAGGGGGTTGAGCTACTACGAGCAGTACTTC,CASSYRGLSYYEQYF,-,TRBJ2-7,TRBV19,TRBD1
TGTGCCAGCAGTTCGGGCTATGGCTACACCTTC,CASSSGYGYTF,few,TRBJ1-2,TRBV27,-
TGTGCCAGCTCACCACTCGGGACAGGGGTACACGAGCAGTACTTC,CASSPLGTGVHEQYF,once,TRBJ2-7,TRBV18,TRBD1
TGCGCCAGCAGCTTGGTCGGGACTAGCGGGAGAGAGACCCAGTACTTC,CASSLVGTSGRETQYF,-,TRBJ2-5,TRBV5-1,TRBD2
TGCGCCAGCAGGTTCAGCGGTGGACCCTACGAGCAGTACTTC,CASRFSGGPYEQYF,-,TRBJ2-7,TRBV5-1,-
TGTGCCAGCAGCGCCCTCGGACTAGCGGGAAGGGAGACCCAGTACTTC,CASSALGLAGRETQYF,-,TRBJ2-5,TRBV9,TRBD2
TGTGCCAGCTCCCGGGGGGACAGGGACGCTTTCTTT,CASSRGDRDAFF,-,TRBJ1-1,TRBV18,TRBD1
TGCGCCAGCAGCTTGGCCGTGTCTAGCGGGAGGGCCCGTAACACCGGGGAGCTGTTTTTT,CASSLAVSSGRARNTGELFF,few,TRBJ2-2,TRBV5-1,TRBD2
TGTGCCAGCTCATACGGAGTTGAAGCTTTCTTT,CASSYGVEAFF,-,TRBJ1-1,TRBV18,-
TGTGCCAGCAGTGAAATTAGCGGGGACACTGAAGCTTTCTTT,CASSEISGDTEAFF,-,TRBJ1-1,TRBV6-1,-
TGTGCCAGCAGTACCGGGACTAGCGGGACGAACACCGGGGAGCTGTTTTTT,CASSTGTSGTNTGELFF,-,TRBJ2-2,TRBV2,TRBD2
TGTGCCTGCAGGGGACTAGCGGGGGGGTACAATGAGCAGTTCTTC,CACRGLAGGYNEQFF,once,TRBJ2-1,TRBV2,TRBD2
TGTGCCAGCAGCTTAGCGCGACTAGCGGGGGGTGGAGATACGCAGTATTTT,CASSLARLAGGGDTQYF,-,TRBJ2-3,TRBV7-9,TRBD2
TGTGCCAGCAGTTTCCAGGGGTTGTATGGCTACACCTTC,CASSFQGLYGYTF,few,TRBJ1-2,TRBV6-5,-
TGTGCCAGCAGCCAAGACCTGCAGCTGCGGGCCTATGGCTACACCTTC,CASSQDLQLRAYGYTF,-,TRBJ1-2,TRBV4-2,-
TGCGCCAGCAGCTTTTGGGGGCGCGAGGAAAAACTGTTTTTT,CASSFWGREEKLFF,-,TRBJ1-4,TRBV5-1,-
TGTGCCAGCTGGGACACCCTAGATAATTCACCCCTCCACTTT,CASWDTLDNSPLHF,-,TRBJ1-6,TRBV7-8,-
TGTGCCAGCAGCCCGGGGGGGACTGAACAAGAGACCCAGTACTTC,CASSPGGTEQETQYF,-,TRBJ2-5,TRBV7-3,TRBD2
TGTGCCAGCAGTTATGGTACAGGAGATCAGCCCCAGCATTTT,CASSYGTGDQPQHF,-,TRBJ1-5,TRBV6-5,-
TGCGCCAGCAGCCCAAGGGACAGGGGCTATGGCTACACCTTC,CASSPRDRGYGYTF,-,TRBJ1-2,TRBV4-1,TRBD1
TGTGCCAGCAGCTTAACATATTCGGGGGCCAAAAACATTCAGTACTTC,CASSLTYSGAKNIQYF,-,TRBJ2-4,TRBV11-2,-
TGCGCCAGCAGTCATGCAGGGGGCGCGAACACTGAAGCTTTCTTT,CASSHAGGANTEAFF,-,TRBJ1-1,TRBV5-1,TRBD1
TGTGCCAGCACCCCAGGAGGGGGCTTGCAGTACTTC,CASTPGGGLQYF,-,TRBJ2-7,TRBV2,-
TGTGCCAGCAGCTTTTGGACGGATTCAGGGACTGACACCTTC,CASSFWTDSGTDTF,-,TRBJ1-2,TRBV13,-
TGTGCCAGTAGTATCCTACAGGCTAATCAGCCCCAGCATTTT,CASSILQANQPQHF,-,TRBJ1-5,TRBV19,-
TGTGCCAGCAGCCCCTTCGCGGAGGGGAAATACACTGAAGCTTTCTTT,CASSPFAEGKYTEAFF,-,TRBJ1-1,TRBV14,-
TGTGCCAGTATTCGGGACTACCCTTTCTACGAGCAGTACTTC,CASIRDYPFYEQYF,-,TRBJ2-7,TRBV19,TRBD2
TGTGCCAGCAGTTACTCTCGTAGCAATCAGCCCCAGCATTTT,CASSYSRSNQPQHF,-,TRBJ1-5,TRBV6-5,-
TGTGCGGCGGCGAGGGCCAGTACCGGGGAGCTGTTTTTT,CAAARASTGELFF,-,TRBJ2-2,TRBV6-1,-
TGTGCCAGCAGCCGAGGACTAGCCATTTCTGGGGCCAACGTCCTGACTTTC,CASSRGLAISGANVLTF,-,TRBJ2-6,TRBV5-8,TRBD2
TGTGCCAGCTCACCCGGGGCGGGGTATAACGAGCAGTACTTC,CASSPGAGYNEQYF,-,TRBJ2-7,TRBV18,-
TGTGCCAGCAGCTTAGGCCCGGGACAGGATCAGCCCCAGCATTTT,CASSLGPGQDQPQHF,once,TRBJ1-5,TRBV7-2,TRBD1
TGTGCCACCAGCAGAGAGGCGGGTACTGGAAACACCATATATTTT,CATSREAGTGNTIYF,-,TRBJ1-3,TRBV15,-
TGTGCCAGCTCACCGGTAGTCGGGACTGACTATGGCTACACCTTC,CASSPVVGTDYGYTF,-,TRBJ1-2,TRBV18,-
TGCGCCAGCAGCTATTTGACAGGGGTGGAGAACACTGAAGCTTTCTTT,CASSYLTGVENTEAFF,-,TRBJ1-1,TRBV5-1,TRBD1
TGTGCCAGCAGCAAACACAGGGCAGCTGAAATTATTTCCTATAATTCACCCCTCCACTTT,CASSKHRAAEIISYNSPLHF,-,TRBJ1-6,TRBV21-1,-
TGTGCCAGCAGCGGCGCTGAGGAAAATGAGCAGTTCTTC,CASSGAEENEQFF,-,TRBJ2-1,TRBV11-3,-
TGTGCCAGTAGCCGACAGGGGGCGAGTGAAAAACTGTTTTTT,CASSRQGASEKLFF,-,TRBJ1-4,TRBV19,TRBD1
TGTGCCAGCAGCTCCCGGGGAGGGACCACAACTAATGAAAAACTGTTTTTT,CASSSRGGTTTNEKLFF,-,TRBJ1-4,TRBV9,-
TGCAGCGTTGTCGGACTCCTCTCTGGGGCCAACGTCCTGACTTTC,CSVVGLLSGANVLTF,-,TRBJ2-6,TRBV29-1,-
TGTGCCAGCAGCTTGGGAACAGGGGGCTACGAGCAGTACTTC,CASSLGTGGYEQYF,-,TRBJ2-7,TRBV5-6,TRBD1